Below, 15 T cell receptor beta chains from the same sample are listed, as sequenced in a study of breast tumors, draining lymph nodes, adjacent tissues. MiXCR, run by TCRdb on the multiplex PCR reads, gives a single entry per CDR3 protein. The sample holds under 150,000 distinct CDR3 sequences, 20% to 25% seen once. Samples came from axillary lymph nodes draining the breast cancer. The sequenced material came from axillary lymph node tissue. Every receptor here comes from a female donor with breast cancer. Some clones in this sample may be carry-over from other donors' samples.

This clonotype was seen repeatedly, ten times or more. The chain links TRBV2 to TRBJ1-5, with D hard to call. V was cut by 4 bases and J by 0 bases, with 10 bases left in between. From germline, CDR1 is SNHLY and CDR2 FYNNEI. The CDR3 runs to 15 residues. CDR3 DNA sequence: TGTGCCAGCAGTGGGGCCCTAGGTAGCAATCAGCCCCAGCATTTT. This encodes CASSGALGSNQPQHF.

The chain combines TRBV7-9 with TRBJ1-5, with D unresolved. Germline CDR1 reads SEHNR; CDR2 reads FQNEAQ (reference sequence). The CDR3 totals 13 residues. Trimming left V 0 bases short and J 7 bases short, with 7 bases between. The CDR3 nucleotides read TGTGCCAGCAGCTTAGCAAGGGTCCAGCCCCAGCATTTT. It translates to CASSLARVQPQHF.

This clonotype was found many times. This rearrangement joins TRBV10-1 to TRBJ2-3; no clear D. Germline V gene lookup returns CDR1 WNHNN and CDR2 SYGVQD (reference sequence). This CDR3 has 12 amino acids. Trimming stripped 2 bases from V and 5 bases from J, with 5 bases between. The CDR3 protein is CASSEGRDTQYF. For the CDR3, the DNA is TGCGCCAGCAGTGAGGGAAGAGATACGCAGTATTTT.

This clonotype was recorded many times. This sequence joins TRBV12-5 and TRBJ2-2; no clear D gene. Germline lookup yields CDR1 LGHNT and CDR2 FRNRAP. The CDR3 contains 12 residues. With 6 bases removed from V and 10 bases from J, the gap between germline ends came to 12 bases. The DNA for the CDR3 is TGTGCTAGTGGGTCACCCAGACAGGAGCTGTTTTTT. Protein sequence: CASGSPRQELFF.

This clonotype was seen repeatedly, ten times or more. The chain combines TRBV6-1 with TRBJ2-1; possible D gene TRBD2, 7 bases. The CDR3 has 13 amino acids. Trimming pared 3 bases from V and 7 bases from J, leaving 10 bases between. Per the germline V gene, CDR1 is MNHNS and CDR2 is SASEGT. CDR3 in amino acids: CASSEGGRNEQFF. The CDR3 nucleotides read TGTGCCAGCAGTGAGGGGGGGCGGAATGAGCAGTTCTTC.

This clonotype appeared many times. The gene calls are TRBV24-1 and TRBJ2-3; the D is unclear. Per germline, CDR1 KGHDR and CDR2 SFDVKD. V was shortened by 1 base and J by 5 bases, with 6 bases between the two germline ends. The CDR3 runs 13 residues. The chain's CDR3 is CATSDFPLDTQYF. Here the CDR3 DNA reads TGTGCCACCAGTGATTTCCCGTTAGATACGCAGTATTTT.

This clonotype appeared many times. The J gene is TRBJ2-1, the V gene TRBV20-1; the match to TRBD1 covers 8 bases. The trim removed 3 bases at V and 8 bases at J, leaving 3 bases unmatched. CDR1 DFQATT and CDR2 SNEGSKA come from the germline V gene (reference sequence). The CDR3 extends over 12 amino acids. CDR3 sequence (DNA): TGCAGTGCTAGCCAGGGGGCGTATGAGCAGTTCTTC. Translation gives CSASQGAYEQFF.

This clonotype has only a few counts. The CDR3 sequence: CASSQAAGGPYEQYF. The CDR3 DNA follows: TGTGCCAGCAGCCAGGCAGCGGGGGGGCCCTACGAGCAGTACTTC. The rearrangement uses TRBV28 and TRBJ2-7; 10 bases align to TRBD2. Germline V lookup: CDR1 MDHEN, CDR2 SYDVKM. CDR3 length equals 15 residues. V was pared by 6 bases and J by 2 bases, with 7 bases of the junction left unmatched.

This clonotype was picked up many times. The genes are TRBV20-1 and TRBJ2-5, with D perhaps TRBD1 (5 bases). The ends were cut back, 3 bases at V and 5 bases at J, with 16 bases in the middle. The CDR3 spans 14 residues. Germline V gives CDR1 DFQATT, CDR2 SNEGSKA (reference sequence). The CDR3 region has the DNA TGCAGTGCTAGGTATCAGGGAATGGTTGAGACCCAGTACTTC. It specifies CSARYQGMVETQYF.

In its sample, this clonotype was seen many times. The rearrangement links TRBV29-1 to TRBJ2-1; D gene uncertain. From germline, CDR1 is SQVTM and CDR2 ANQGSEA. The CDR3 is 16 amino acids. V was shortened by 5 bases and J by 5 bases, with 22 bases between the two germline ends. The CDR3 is CSVSPVVNRDDNEQFF. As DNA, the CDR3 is TGCAGCGTTTCCCCGGTGGTTAATCGAGACGACAATGAGCAGTTCTTC.

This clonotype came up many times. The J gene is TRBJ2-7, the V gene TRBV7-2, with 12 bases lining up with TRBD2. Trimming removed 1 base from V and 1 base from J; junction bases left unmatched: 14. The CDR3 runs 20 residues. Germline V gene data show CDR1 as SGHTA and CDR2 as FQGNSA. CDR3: CASSLELPSGRAKRSYEQYF. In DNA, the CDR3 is TGTGCCAGCAGCTTAGAACTCCCTAGCGGGAGGGCCAAACGGTCCTACGAGCAGTACTTC.

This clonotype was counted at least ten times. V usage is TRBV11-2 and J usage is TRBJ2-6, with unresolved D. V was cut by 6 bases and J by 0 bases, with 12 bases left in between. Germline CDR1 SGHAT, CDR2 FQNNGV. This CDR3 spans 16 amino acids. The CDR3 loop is CASREGRSSGANVLTF. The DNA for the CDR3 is TGTGCCAGCAGGGAAGGACGTAGCTCTGGGGCCAACGTCCTGACTTTC.

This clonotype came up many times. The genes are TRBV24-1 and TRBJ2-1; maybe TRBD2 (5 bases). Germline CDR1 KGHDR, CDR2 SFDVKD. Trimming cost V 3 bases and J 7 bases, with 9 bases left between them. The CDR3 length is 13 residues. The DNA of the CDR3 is TGTGCCACCAGTGATCCTCAGCGGAATGAGCAGTTCTTC. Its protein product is CATSDPQRNEQFF.

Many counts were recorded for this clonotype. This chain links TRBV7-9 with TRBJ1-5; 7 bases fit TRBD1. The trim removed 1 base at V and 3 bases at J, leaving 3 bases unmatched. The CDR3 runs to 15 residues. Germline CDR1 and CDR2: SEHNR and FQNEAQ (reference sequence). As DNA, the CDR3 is TGTGCCAGCAGCTTAGATGGGACAGTCAATCAGCCCCAGCATTTT. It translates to CASSLDGTVNQPQHF.

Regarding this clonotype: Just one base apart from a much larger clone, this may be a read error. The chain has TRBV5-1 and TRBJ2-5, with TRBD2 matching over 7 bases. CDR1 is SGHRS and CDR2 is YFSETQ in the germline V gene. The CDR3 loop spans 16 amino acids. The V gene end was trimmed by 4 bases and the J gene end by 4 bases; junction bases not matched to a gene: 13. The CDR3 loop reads CASSPLVTAGTETQYF. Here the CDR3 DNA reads TGCGCCAGCAGCCCTCTTGTTACAGCGGGAACAGAGACCCAGTACTTC. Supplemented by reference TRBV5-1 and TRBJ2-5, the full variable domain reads KAGVTQTPRYLIKTRGQQVTLSCSPISGHRSVSWYQQTPGQGLQFLFEYFSETQRNKGNFPGRFSGRQFSNSRSEMNVSTLELGDSALYLCASSPLVTAGTETQYFGPGTRLLVL.